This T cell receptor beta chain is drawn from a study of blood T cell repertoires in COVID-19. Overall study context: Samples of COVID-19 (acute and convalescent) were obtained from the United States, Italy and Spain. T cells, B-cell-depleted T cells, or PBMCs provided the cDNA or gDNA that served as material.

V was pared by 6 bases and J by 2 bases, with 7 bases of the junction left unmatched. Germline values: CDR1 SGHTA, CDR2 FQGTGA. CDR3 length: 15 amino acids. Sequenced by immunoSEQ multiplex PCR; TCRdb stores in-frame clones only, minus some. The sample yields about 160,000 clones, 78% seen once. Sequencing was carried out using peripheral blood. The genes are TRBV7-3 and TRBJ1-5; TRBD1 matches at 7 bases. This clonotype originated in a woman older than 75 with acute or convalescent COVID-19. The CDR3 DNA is TGTGCCAGCAGTACGGACAGGCCATGCAATCAGCCCCAGCATTTT. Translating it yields CASSTDRPCNQPQHF. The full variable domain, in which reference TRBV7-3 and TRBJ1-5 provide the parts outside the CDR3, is GAGVSQTPSNKVTEKGKYVELRCDPISGHTALYWYRQSLGQGPEFLIYFQGTGAADDSGLPNDRFFAVRPEGSVSTLKIQRTERGDSAVYLCASSTDRPCNQPQHFGDGTRLSIL.